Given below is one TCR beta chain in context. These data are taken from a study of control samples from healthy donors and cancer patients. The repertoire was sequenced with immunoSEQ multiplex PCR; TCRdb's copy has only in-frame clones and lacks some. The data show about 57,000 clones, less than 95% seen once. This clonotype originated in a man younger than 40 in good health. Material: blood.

The CDR3 DNA is TGTGCCAGCAGCCCGGCGTTTCAAGTCGTCTATAATTCACCCCTCCACTTT. Protein: CASSPAFQVVYNSPLHF. The chain couples TRBV6-2 or TRBV6-3 to TRBJ1-6; no firm D call. Trimming took off 6 bases at V and 3 bases at J, with 18 bases between the two ends. CDR1 is MNHEY, CDR2 SVGEGT, per germline. CDR3 length: 17 amino acids.